This T cell receptor beta chain was profiled in a study of monozygotic twins with inflammatory bowel disease. TCRdb reprocessed the 5' RACE reads, keeping one entry per CDR3 protein, no DNA. The listing contains over 350,000 distinct CDR3 sequences. Looked up from germline, CDR1 is KGHDR and CDR2 is SFDVKD. This CDR3 has 15 residues. The sequence came from a human donor with ulcerative colitis or Crohn's disease, or a healthy co-twin of an affected twin (not recorded which). The sequencing sample was made of blood. V and J are TRBV24-1 and TRBJ1-1; the D call from TCRdb, TRBD1, cannot be confirmed without DNA. CDR3 sequence reads: CATSDATGGPTEAFF.